Detailed here is one T cell receptor beta chain. Losses at the gene ends were 1 base for V and 3 bases for J; bases not matched to a gene: 6. The length of the CDR3 is 17 residues. Germline V gene data show CDR1 as PRHDT and CDR2 as FYEKMQ (reference sequence). The assay was immunoSEQ multiplex PCR, and TCRdb's table has in-frame clones only and misses some. The repertoire holds about 50,000 clones, with more than 90% as singletons. These data are taken from a study of control samples from healthy donors and cancer patients. This receptor was identified in a man aged 25 to 45 with colorectal cancer. Sequenced sample: PBMCs. The J gene is TRBJ2-6, the V gene TRBV13, with TRBD2 matching over 7 bases. The CDR3 DNA is TGTGCCAGCAGCTTAGCGGCGGGAGAGGTTGGGGCCAACGTCCTGACTTTC. It codes for CASSLAAGEVGANVLTF.